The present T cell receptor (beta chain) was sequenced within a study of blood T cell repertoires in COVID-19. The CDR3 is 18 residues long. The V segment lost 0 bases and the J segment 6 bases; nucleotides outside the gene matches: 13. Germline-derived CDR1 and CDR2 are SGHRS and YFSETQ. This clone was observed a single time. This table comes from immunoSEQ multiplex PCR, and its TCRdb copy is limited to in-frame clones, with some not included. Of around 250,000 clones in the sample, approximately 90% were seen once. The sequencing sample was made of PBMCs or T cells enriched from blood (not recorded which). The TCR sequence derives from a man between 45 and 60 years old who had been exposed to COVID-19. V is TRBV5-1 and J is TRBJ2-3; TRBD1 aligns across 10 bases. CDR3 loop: CASSLDQTGGDTSDTQYF. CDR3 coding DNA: TGCGCCAGCAGCTTGGACCAGACAGGGGGCGATACCAGTGATACGCAGTATTTT.